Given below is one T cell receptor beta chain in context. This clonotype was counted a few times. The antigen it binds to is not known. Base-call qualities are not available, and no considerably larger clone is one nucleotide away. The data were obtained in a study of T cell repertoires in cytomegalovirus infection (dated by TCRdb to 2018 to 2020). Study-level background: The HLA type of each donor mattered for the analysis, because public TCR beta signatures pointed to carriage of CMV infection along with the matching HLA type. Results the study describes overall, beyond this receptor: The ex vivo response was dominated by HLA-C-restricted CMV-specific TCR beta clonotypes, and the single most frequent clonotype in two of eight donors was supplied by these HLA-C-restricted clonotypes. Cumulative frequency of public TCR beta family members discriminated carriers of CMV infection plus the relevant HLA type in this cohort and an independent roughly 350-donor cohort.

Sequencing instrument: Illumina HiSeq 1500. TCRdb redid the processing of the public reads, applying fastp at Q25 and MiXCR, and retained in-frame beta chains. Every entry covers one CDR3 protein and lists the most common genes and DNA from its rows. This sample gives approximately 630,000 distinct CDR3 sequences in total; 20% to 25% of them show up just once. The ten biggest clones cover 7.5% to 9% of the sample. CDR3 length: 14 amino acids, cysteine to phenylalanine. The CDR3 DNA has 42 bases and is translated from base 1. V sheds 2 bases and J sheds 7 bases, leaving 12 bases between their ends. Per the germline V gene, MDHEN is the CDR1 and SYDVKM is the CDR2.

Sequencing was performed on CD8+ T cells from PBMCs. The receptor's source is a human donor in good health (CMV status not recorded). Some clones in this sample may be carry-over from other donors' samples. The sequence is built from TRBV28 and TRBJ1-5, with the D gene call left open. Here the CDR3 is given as CASSLGPRKQPQHF. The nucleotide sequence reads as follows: TGTGCCAGCAGTTTAGGTCCCAGAAAACAGCCCCAGCATTTT.